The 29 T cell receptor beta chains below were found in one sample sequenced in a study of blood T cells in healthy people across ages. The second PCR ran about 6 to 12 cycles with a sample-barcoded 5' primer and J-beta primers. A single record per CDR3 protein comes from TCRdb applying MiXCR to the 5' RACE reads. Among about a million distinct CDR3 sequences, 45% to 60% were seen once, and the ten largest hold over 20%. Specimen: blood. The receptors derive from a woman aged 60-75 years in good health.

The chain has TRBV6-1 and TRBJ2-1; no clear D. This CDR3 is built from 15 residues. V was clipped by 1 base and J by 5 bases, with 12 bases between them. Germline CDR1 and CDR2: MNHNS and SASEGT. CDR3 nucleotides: TGTGCCAGCAGTGAAGTGGGCAGGCGAAACAATGAGCAGTTCTTC. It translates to CASSEVGRRNNEQFF.

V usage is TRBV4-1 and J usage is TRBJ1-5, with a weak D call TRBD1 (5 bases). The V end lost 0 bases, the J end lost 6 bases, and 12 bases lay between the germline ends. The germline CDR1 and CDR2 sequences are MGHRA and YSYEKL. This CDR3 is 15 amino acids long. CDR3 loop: CASSQERGIGQPQHF. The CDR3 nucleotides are TGCGCCAGCAGCCAAGAAAGGGGAATAGGTCAGCCCCAGCATTTT.

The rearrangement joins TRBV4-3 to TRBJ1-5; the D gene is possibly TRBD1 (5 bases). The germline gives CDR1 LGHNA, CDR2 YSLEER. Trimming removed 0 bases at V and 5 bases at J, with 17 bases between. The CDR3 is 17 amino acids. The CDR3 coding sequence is TGCGCCAGCAGCCAAGAGGCGTGTCGGGGCGTAGATCAGCCCCAGCATTTT. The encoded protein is CASSQEACRGVDQPQHF.

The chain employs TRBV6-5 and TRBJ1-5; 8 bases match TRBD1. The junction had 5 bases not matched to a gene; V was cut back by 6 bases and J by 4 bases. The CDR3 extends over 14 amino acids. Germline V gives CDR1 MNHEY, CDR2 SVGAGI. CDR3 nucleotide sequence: TGTGCCAGCAGGGCTACAGGGGGTAATCAGCCCCAGCATTTT. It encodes CASRATGGNQPQHF.

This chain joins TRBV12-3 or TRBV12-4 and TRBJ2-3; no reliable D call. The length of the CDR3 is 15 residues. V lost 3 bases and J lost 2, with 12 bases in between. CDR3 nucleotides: TGTGCCAGCAGTTTGAGAGGATCCCCCACAGATACGCAGTATTTT. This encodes CASSLRGSPTDTQYF.

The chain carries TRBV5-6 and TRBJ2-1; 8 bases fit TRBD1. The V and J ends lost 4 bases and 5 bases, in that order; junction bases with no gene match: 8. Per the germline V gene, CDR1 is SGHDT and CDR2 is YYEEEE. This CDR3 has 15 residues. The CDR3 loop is CASSTQTGDNNEQFF. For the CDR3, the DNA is TGTGCCAGCAGCACGCAGACAGGGGACAACAATGAGCAGTTCTTC.

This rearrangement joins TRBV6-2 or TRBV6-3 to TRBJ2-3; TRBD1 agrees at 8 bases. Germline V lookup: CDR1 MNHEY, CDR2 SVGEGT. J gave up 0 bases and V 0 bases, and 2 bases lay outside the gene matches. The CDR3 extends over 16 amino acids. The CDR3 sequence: CASSYSRQGSTDTQYF. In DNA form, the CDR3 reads TGTGCCAGCAGTTACTCTCGACAGGGGAGCACAGATACGCAGTATTTT.

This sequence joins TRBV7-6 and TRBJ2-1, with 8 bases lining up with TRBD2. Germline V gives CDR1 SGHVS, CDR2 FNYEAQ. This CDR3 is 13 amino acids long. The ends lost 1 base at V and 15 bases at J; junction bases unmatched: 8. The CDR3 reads CASSLGGAGVVFF. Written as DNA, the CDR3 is TGTGCCAGCAGCTTAGGAGGAGCGGGAGTGGTGTTCTTC.

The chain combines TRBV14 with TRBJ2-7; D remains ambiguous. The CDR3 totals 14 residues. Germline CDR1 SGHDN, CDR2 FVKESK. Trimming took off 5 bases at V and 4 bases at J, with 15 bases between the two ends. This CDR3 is CASSSPGPIYEQYF. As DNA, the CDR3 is TGTGCCAGCAGCTCTCCCGGGCCGATTTACGAGCAGTACTTC.

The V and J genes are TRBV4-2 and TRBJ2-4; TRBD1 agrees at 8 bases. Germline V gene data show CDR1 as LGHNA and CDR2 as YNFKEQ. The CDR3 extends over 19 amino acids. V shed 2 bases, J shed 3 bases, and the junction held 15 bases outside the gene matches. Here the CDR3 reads CASSQNPGGTGFDKNIQYF. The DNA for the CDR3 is TGTGCCAGCAGCCAAAACCCCGGAGGGACAGGTTTTGACAAAAACATTCAGTACTTC.

The CDR3 region has the DNA TGTGCCAGCAGCGTGGACCAGGGGACTGGGGCCAACGTCCTGACTTTC. It encodes CASSVDQGTGANVLTF. This chain uses TRBV9 with TRBJ2-6; D possibly corresponds to TRBD1 (6 bases). The CDR3 length is 16 residues. Germline CDR1 SGDLS, CDR2 YYNGEE. Deletions cut 2 bases from V and 2 bases from J, with 11 bases between.

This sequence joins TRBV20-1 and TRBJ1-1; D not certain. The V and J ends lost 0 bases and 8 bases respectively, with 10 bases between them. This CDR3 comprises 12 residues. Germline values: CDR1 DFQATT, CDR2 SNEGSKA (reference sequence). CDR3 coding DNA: TGCAGTGCTAGAGACGATATGGGCGAAGCTTTCTTT. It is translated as CSARDDMGEAFF.

CDR3 coding DNA: TGTGCCAGCAGTCCGGACAGGGGAGAAGATACGCAGTATTTT. This sequence encodes CASSPDRGEDTQYF. The chain joins TRBV7-2 to TRBJ2-3, with 9 bases lining up with TRBD1. Germline assignment: CDR1 SGHTA and CDR2 FQGNSA. Unmatched junction bases numbered 6, after V lost 6 bases and J lost 5 bases. The CDR3 covers 14 residues.

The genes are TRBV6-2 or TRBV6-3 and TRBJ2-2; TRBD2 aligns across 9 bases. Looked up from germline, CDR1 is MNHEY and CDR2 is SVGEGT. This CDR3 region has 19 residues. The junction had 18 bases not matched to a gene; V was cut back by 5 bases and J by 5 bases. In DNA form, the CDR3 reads TGTGCCAGCAGTCCCCTATACGCGCGGGAGGGCCGGAGGACCGGGGAGCTGTTTTTT. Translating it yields CASSPLYAREGRRTGELFF.

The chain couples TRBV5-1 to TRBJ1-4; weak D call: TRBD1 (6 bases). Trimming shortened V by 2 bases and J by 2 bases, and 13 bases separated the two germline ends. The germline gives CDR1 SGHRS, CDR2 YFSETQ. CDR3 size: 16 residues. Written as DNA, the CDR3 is TGCGCCAGCAGCTTCCGACAGGCTCCGACTAATGAAAAACTGTTTTTT. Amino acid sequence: CASSFRQAPTNEKLFF. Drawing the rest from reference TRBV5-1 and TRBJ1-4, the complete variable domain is KAGVTQTPRYLIKTRGQQVTLSCSPISGHRSVSWYQQTPGQGLQFLFEYFSETQRNKGNFPGRFSGRQFSNSRSEMNVSTLELGDSALYLCASSFRQAPTNEKLFFGSGTQLSVL.

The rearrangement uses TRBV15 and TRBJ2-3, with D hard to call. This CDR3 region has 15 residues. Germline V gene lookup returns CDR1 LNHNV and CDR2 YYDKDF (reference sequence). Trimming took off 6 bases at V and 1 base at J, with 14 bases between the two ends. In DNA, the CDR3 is TGTGCCACCAGGGAAGGAACTGGGGGCACAGATACGCAGTATTTT. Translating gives CATREGTGGTDTQYF.

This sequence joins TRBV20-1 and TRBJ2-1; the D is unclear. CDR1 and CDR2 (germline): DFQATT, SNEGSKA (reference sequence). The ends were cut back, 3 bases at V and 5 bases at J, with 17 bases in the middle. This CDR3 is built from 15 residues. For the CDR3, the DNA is TGCAGTGCTAGGCCGGCCCGGAGTGTCCACAATGAGCAGTTCTTC. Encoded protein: CSARPARSVHNEQFF.

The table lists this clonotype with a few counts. In nucleotides, the CDR3 is TGCAGCGTTGAGCGGACAGCAGGCGAGCAGTACTTC. Residues: CSVERTAGEQYF. The rearrangement links TRBV29-1 to TRBJ2-7, with TRBD1 as a possible D gene (6 bases). This CDR3 spans 12 amino acids. Trimming took off 3 bases at V and 6 bases at J, with 12 bases between the two ends. From germline, CDR1 is SQVTM and CDR2 ANQGSEA.

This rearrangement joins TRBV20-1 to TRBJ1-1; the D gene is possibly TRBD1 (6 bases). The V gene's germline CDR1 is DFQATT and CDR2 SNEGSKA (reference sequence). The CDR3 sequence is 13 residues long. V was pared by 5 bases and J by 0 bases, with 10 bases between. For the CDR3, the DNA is TGCAGTGCTCCGACAGGCGTGAACACTGAAGCTTTCTTT. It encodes CSAPTGVNTEAFF.

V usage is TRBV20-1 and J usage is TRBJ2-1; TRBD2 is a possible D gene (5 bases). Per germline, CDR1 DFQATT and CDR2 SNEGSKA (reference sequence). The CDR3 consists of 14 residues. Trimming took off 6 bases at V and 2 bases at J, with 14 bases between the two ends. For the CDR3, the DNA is TGCAGTGCCACCAAAGGAGGAACCTACAATGAGCAGTTCTTC. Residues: CSATKGGTYNEQFF.

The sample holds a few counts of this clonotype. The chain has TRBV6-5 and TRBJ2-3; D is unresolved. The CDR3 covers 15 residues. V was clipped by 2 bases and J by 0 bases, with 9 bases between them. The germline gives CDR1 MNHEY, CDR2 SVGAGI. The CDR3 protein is CASSYDGGSTDTQYF. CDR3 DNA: TGTGCCAGCAGTTACGACGGCGGTAGCACAGATACGCAGTATTTT.

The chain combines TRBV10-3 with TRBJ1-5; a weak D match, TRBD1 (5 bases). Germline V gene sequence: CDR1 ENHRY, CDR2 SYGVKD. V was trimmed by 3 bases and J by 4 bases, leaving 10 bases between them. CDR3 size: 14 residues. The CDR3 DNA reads TGTGCCATCAGTGAATCACAGGAGAATCAGCCCCAGCATTTT. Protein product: CAISESQENQPQHF.

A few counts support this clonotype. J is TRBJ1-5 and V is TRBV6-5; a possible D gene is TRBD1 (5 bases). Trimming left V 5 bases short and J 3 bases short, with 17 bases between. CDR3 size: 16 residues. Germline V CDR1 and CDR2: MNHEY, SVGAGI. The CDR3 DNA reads TGTGCCAGCAGTCGACAGCCTACCCAAGCCAATCAGCCCCAGCATTTT. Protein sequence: CASSRQPTQANQPQHF.

CDR3 nucleotides: TGTGCCAGCAGAACGACAAGGAAAAACATTCAGTACTTC. Amino acids: CASRTTRKNIQYF. V gene TRBV11-2 combines with J gene TRBJ2-4; D not resolved. Per the germline V gene, CDR1 is SGHAT and CDR2 is FQNNGV. The CDR3 is 13 residues long. Trimming cost V 6 bases and J 4 bases, with 10 bases left between them.

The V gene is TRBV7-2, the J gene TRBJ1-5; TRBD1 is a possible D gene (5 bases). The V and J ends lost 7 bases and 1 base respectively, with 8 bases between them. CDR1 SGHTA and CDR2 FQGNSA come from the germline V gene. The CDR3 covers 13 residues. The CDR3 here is CASTRQSNQPQHF. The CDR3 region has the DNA TGTGCCAGCACCCGACAGAGCAATCAGCCCCAGCATTTT.

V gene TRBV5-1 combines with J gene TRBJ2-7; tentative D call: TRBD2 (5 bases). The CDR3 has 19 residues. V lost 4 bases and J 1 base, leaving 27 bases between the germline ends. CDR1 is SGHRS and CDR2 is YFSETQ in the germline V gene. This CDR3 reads CASSIAAKSRTQTSYEQYF. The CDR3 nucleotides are TGCGCCAGCAGCATCGCGGCGAAGTCCAGGACTCAAACTTCCTACGAGCAGTACTTC.

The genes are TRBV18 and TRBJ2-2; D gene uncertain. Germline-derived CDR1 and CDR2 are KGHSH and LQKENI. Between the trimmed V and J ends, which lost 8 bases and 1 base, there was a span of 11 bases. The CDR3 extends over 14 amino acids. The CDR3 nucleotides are TGTGCCAGCGGTCCTTCCCAGAACACCGGGGAGCTGTTTTTT. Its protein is CASGPSQNTGELFF.

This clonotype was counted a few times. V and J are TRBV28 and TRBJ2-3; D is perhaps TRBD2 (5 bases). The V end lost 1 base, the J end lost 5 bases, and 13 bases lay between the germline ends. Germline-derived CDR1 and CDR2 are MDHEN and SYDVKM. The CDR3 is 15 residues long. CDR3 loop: CASSLSTSYGDTQYF. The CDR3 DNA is TGTGCCAGCAGTTTATCCACTAGTTATGGAGATACGCAGTATTTT.

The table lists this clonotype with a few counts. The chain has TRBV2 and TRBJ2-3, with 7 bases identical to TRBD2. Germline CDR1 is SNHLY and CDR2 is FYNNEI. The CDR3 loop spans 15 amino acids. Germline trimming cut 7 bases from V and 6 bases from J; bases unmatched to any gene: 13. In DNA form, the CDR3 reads TGTGCCAGCATCATGTTAGCGGGTAGATCCGATACGCAGTATTTT. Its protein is CASIMLAGRSDTQYF.